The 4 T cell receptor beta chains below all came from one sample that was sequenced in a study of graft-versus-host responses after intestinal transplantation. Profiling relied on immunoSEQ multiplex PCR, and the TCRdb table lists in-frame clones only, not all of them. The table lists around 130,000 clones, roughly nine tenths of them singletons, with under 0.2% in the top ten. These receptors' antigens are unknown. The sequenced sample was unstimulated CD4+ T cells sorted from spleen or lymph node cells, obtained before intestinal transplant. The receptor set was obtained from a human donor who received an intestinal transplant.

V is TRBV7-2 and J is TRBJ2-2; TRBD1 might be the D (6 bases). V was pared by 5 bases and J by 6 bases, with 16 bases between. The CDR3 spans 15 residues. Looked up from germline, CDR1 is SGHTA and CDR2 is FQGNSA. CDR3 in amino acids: CASSHRDPWAGELFF. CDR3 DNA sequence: TGTGCCAGCAGCCACAGGGACCCCTGGGCCGGGGAGCTGTTTTTT.

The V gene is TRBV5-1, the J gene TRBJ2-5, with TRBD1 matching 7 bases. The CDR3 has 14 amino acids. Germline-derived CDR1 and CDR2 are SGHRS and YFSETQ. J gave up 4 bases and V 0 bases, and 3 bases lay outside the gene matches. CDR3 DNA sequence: TGCGCCAGCAGCTTGGACAGGGGAAGAGAGACCCAGTACTTC. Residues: CASSLDRGRETQYF.

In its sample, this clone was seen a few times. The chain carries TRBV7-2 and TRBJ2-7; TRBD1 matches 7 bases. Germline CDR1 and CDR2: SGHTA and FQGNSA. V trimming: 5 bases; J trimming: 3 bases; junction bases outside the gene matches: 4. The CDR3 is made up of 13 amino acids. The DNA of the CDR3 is TGTGCCAGCAGCATACAGGGGATCTACGAGCAGTACTTC. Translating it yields CASSIQGIYEQYF.

This chain's CDR3 is CASSFSGDNSPLHF. The CDR3 coding sequence is TGCGCCAGCAGCTTCTCAGGCGATAATTCACCCCTCCACTTT. The chain combines TRBV5-1 with TRBJ1-6; unclear D gene. Germline CDR1 reads SGHRS; CDR2 reads YFSETQ. V lost 2 bases and J lost 5, with 8 bases in between. The CDR3 extends over 14 amino acids.